Presented here are 9 T cell receptor beta chains from one specimen sequenced in a study of T cells after posttransplantation cyclophosphamide. The method was immunoSEQ multiplex PCR; TCRdb's version includes in-frame clones alone and lacks a portion of them. The sample shows tens of thousands of clones, about 86% of them seen only once. Input material: PBMCs. These receptors were obtained from a man aged 25 to 40 with a blood cancer, CMV-positive, and with a related stem cell donor.

This sequence joins TRBV28 and TRBJ1-2; perhaps TRBD1 as D (6 bases). Germline CDR1 and CDR2: MDHEN and SYDVKM. This CDR3 is built from 14 residues. V shed 4 bases and J shed 1 base, with 10 bases lying between them. The CDR3, as DNA: TGTGCCAGCAGTTCCTGGGACATTAACTATGGCTACACCTTC. It specifies CASSSWDINYGYTF.

The rearrangement uses TRBV7-6 and TRBJ2-1; the D is unclear. The CDR3 has 12 amino acids. From germline, CDR1 is SGHVS and CDR2 FNYEAQ. V was cut by 5 bases and J by 12 bases, with 14 bases left in between. In DNA, the CDR3 is TGTGCCAGCAGCGCCGGTAGCCCCTGGCAGTTCTTC. Protein product: CASSAGSPWQFF. Looking up the rest from reference TRBV7-6 and TRBJ2-1 gives the full variable domain: GAGVSQSPRYKVTKRGQDVALRCDPISGHVSLYWYRQALGQGPEFLTYFNYEAQQDKSGLPNDRFSAERPEGSISTLTIQRTEQRDSAMYRCASSAGSPWQFFGPGTRLTVL.

The gene calls are TRBV27 and TRBJ1-2; 8 positions match TRBD1. The CDR3 has 16 residues. Germline V gene sequence: CDR1 MNHEY, CDR2 SMNVEV (reference sequence). Trimming at V came to 6 bases and at J to 8 bases, leaving 17 bases not matched to a gene. DNA of the CDR3: TGTGCCAGCAGCCCCATTTCAGGGGGCTTTGTTATGGGCTACACCTTC. This gives the protein CASSPISGGFVMGYTF.

The V gene is TRBV6-5, the J gene TRBJ2-7; 8 bases line up with TRBD1. The CDR3 runs to 14 residues. CDR1 is MNHEY and CDR2 is SVGAGI in the germline V gene. J gave up 4 bases and V 4 bases, and 6 bases lay outside the gene matches. CDR3 bases: TGTGCCAGCAGTTCTGGACAGGGTCAGTACGAGCAGTACTTC. It codes for CASSSGQGQYEQYF.

The chain recombines TRBV23-1 with TRBJ2-7, with TRBD1 identical over 9 bases. TRBV23-1 is reported as an ORF; its role is uncertain. V was pared by 7 bases and J by 5 bases, with 15 bases of the junction left unmatched. The CDR3 has 16 residues. The CDR3 is CASIGPRDRDRHEQYF. The CDR3 coding sequence is TGCGCCAGCATCGGACCCCGGGACAGGGACCGGCACGAGCAGTACTTC.

The chain is built from TRBV5-6 and TRBJ2-7, with TRBD1 matching over 7 bases. The CDR3 sequence is 15 residues long. With 7 bases clipped from V and 2 bases from J, the junction kept 12 bases outside the gene matches. Germline-derived CDR1 and CDR2 are SGHDT and YYEEEE. CDR3 residues: CASLGQGVSTYEQYF. The CDR3 DNA reads TGTGCCAGCCTTGGCCAGGGGGTATCGACCTACGAGCAGTACTTC.

J is TRBJ2-5 and V is TRBV28, with D possibly matching TRBD1 (6 bases). This CDR3 is 18 amino acids long. Trimming took 10 bases from V and 4 from J, leaving 31 bases between them. Germline V CDR1 and CDR2: MDHEN, SYDVKM. CDR3 sequence (DNA): TGTGCCACATCTTATCTTGGGACACATAGCCAGCCAGGAGAGACCCAGTACTTC. It specifies CATSYLGTHSQPGETQYF.

The V gene is TRBV7-2, the J gene TRBJ1-1, with D uncertain. The ends were cut back, 2 bases at V and 1 base at J, with 5 bases in the middle. The germline V gene has CDR1 SGHTA and CDR2 FQGNSA. The CDR3 totals 13 residues. CDR3 coding DNA: TGTGCCAGCAGCTTATCAGAGAACACTGAAGCTTTCTTT. This gives the protein CASSLSENTEAFF.

This chain joins TRBV30 and TRBJ1-2, with D hard to call. V was trimmed by 0 bases and J by 6 bases, leaving 11 bases between them. The V gene's germline CDR1 is GTSNPN and CDR2 SVGIG (reference sequence). This CDR3 is built from 13 residues. The CDR3 DNA reads as TGTGCCTGGAGTGTCGGGGTTGAAAATGGCTACACCTTC. Translating it yields CAWSVGVENGYTF.